Here is one T cell receptor beta chain with its context. The antigen is undetermined. These data belong to a study of identical twins. Overall study findings and caveats: Insertions were fewer in abundant cord blood beta clonotypes, whereas memory repertoires showed none of this pattern. Researchers caution that invariant MAIT and iNKT cells could partly confound zero-insertion analyses.

The CDR3 is 15 amino acids. V was trimmed by 0 bases and J by 2 bases, leaving 10 bases between them. Germline V gives CDR1 SGHAT, CDR2 FQNNGV. TCRdb analysed the 5' RACE reads with MiXCR anew, one entry per CDR3 protein. Of roughly 770,000 distinct CDR3 sequences listed, 18% were seen once; the top ten hold over 10%. The same sample was also studied in work on T cells expressing NK-cell markers.

This chain uses TRBV11-2 with TRBJ2-5; D is ambiguous. The origin of this receptor is a woman between 18 and 29 years old in good health. The specimen was PBMCs. DNA of the CDR3: TGTGCCAGCAGCTTAGAACAGACCTTTCAAGAGACCCAGTACTTC. This codes for CASSLEQTFQETQYF.